This T cell receptor beta chain derives from a study of blood T cell repertoires in COVID-19. Turning to the study itself: T cells, B-cell-depleted T cells, or PBMCs provided the cDNA or gDNA that served as material.

CDR3 length: 13 amino acids. Trimming cost V 4 bases and J 4 bases, with 8 bases left between them. Germline CDR1 reads SGHNT; CDR2 reads YYREEE (reference sequence). The data were produced by immunoSEQ multiplex PCR, yet TCRdb's version contains in-frame clones alone and is incomplete. The sample lists 50,000 to 65,000 clones; 85% to 90% were seen once. The chain employs TRBV5-4 and TRBJ2-2; D gene uncertain. The source material was peripheral blood. The sequence came from a middle-aged man with active COVID-19. The CDR3 sequence: CASSPQITGELFF. The CDR3 nucleotides are TGTGCCAGCAGCCCACAGATCACCGGGGAGCTGTTTTTT.